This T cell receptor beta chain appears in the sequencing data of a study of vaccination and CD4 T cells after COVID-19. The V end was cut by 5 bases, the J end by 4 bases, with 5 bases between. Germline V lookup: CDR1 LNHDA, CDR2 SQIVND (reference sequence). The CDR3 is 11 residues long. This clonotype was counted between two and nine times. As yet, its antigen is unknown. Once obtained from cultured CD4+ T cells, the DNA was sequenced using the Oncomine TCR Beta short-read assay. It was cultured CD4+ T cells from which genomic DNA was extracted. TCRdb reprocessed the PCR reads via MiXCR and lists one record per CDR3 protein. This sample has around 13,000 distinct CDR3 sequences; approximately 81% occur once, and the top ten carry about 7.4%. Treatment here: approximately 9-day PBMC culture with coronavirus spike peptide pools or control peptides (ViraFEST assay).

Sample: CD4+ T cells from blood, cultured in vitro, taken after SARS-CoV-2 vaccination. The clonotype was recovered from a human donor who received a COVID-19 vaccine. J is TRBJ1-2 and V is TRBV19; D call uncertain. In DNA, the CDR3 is TGTGCCAGTAGTCGGGCCTATGGCTACACCTTC. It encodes CASSRAYGYTF.